What follows are 12 T cell receptor beta chains derived from one specimen sequenced in a study of blood T cell repertoires in COVID-19. Some clones are missing from TCRdb's copy, which holds only in-frame ones; the method was immunoSEQ multiplex PCR. This sample yields 130,000 or so clones, of which less than 85% are seen a single time; more than 9% belongs to the top ten. The sample taken for sequencing was peripheral blood. All receptors come from a woman aged 55-75 years with acute or convalescent COVID-19.

This clone showed up just once. This chain joins TRBV19 and TRBJ2-5; D not resolved. V was pared by 4 bases and J by 4 bases, with 4 bases between. This CDR3 comprises 11 residues. The germline gives CDR1 LNHDA, CDR2 SQIVND (reference sequence). This chain's CDR3 is CASSNGETQYF. Written as DNA, the CDR3 is TGTGCCAGTAGTAACGGAGAGACCCAGTACTTC.

The V gene is TRBV12-5, the J gene TRBJ1-1, with a possible D match to TRBD1 (6 bases). The germline gives CDR1 LGHNT, CDR2 FRNRAP. The CDR3 extends over 13 amino acids. V gave up 7 bases and J gave up 1 base, with 10 bases separating them. In DNA, the CDR3 is TGTGCTAGTGCCTCGACAGGGAACACTGAAGCTTTCTTT. This sequence encodes CASASTGNTEAFF.

The V and J genes are TRBV27 and TRBJ1-5; TRBD1 aligns across 9 bases. Germline V lookup: CDR1 MNHEY, CDR2 SMNVEV (reference sequence). The CDR3 has 17 residues. V lost 2 bases and J lost 7; bases outside the gene matches: 12. The CDR3 DNA reads TGTGCCAGCAGTTTAGGACGAACAGGGGGCGAAGGGCAGCCCCAGCATTTT. Protein product: CASSLGRTGGEGQPQHF.

This clone was recorded only once. The chain links TRBV5-1 to TRBJ2-7, with 11 bases aligning to TRBD1. In germline, CDR1 is SGHRS, CDR2 YFSETQ. The length of the CDR3 is 16 residues. The trim removed 2 bases at V and 3 bases at J, leaving 7 bases unmatched. The chain's CDR3 is CASSLSLGTGGYEQYF. In nucleotides, the CDR3 is TGCGCCAGCAGCTTAAGTCTTGGGACAGGGGGCTACGAGCAGTACTTC.

This clone was seen a few times. V is TRBV10-2 and J is TRBJ1-1, with TRBD1 matching over 9 bases. This CDR3 contains 17 residues. The V segment lost 6 bases and the J segment 4 bases; nucleotides outside the gene matches: 15. Germline-derived CDR1 and CDR2 are WSHSY and SAAADI. The chain's CDR3 is CASRGPGTGRGGTEAFF. CDR3 nucleotide sequence: TGCGCCAGCAGAGGCCCCGGGACAGGGCGAGGTGGCACTGAAGCTTTCTTT.

The chain recombines TRBV20-1 with TRBJ2-1; no clear D gene. The CDR3 is made up of 10 amino acids. Germline values: CDR1 DFQATT, CDR2 SNEGSKA (reference sequence). The CDR3 here is CTPNWNEQFF. The CDR3 nucleotides read TGCACCCCTAATTGGAATGAGCAGTTCTTC.

The rearrangement joins TRBV19 to TRBJ1-5; D perhaps matches TRBD1 (5 bases). With 4 bases removed from V and 0 bases from J, the gap between germline ends came to 16 bases. The CDR3 is 17 amino acids. The V gene's germline CDR1 is LNHDA and CDR2 SQIVND (reference sequence). The CDR3 is CASSKLQDMPSNQPQHF. The DNA of the CDR3 is TGTGCCAGTAGTAAATTACAGGATATGCCTAGCAATCAGCCCCAGCATTTT.

The chain carries TRBV5-4 and TRBJ2-2, with a tentative D call TRBD1 (5 bases). Germline CDR1 reads SGHNT; CDR2 reads YYREEE (reference sequence). The CDR3 is made up of 16 amino acids. The V and J ends lost 0 bases and 1 base respectively, with 10 bases between them. CDR3 nucleotides: TGTGCCAGCAGCTTGGCCAAGGGGATGAACACCGGGGAGCTGTTTTTT. Its translation: CASSLAKGMNTGELFF. Drawing the rest from reference TRBV5-4 and TRBJ2-2, the complete variable domain is ETGVTQSPTHLIKTRGQQVTLRCSSQSGHNTVSWYQQALGQGPQFIFQYYREEENGRGNFPPRFSGLQFPNYSSELNVNALELDDSALYLCASSLAKGMNTGELFFGEGSRLTVL.

This clone appeared once. This chain connects TRBV2 to TRBJ1-5, with TRBD1 matching 7 bases. CDR1 is SNHLY, CDR2 FYNNEI, per germline. CDR3 size: 15 residues. V shed 6 bases and J 2 bases; nucleotides not matched to a gene: 7. The CDR3: CASRGDRVGNQPQHF. Written as DNA, the CDR3 is TGTGCCAGCAGGGGAGACAGGGTTGGCAATCAGCCCCAGCATTTT.

The J gene is TRBJ2-3, the V gene TRBV7-6; 9 bases match TRBD2. Germline loops: CDR1 SGHVS, CDR2 FNYEAQ. CDR3 size: 16 residues. V lost 5 bases to trimming and J lost 2 bases; unmatched junction nucleotides: 8. DNA of the CDR3: TGTGCCAGCAGCCGTTTAGCGGGGGATGTCACAGATACGCAGTATTTT. Amino acid sequence: CASSRLAGDVTDTQYF.

The chain couples TRBV7-2 to TRBJ1-5; possible D gene TRBD1, 6 bases. Germline loops: CDR1 SGHTA, CDR2 FQGNSA. This CDR3 region has 19 residues. V dropped 5 bases and J dropped 6 bases, with 29 bases sitting between them. The chain's CDR3 is CASSQGGGRGSTGSQPQHF. DNA for the CDR3: TGTGCCAGCAGCCAAGGCGGGGGGCGAGGGTCCACCGGCAGTCAGCCCCAGCATTTT.

The genes are TRBV3-1 (or the pseudogene TRBV3-2) and TRBJ1-2; D not certain. The V end lost 3 bases, the J end lost 7 bases, and 18 bases lay between the germline ends. This CDR3 is built from 15 residues. Germline assignment: CDR1 LGHDT and CDR2 YNNKEL (reference sequence). In DNA, the CDR3 is TGTGCCAGCAGCCATTCCGACTTGGTGCGGGGTGGCTACACCTTC. Translated, it gives CASSHSDLVRGGYTF.